The 4 T cell receptor beta chains below all came from one sample that was sequenced in a study of CD8 T cells in ankylosing spondylitis. No antigen is known for these receptors. Study results and limitations: Blood from ankylosing spondylitis patients appeared to carry a characteristic roughly 8-variant TCR beta motif.

Each CDR3 protein gets one entry after TCRdb re-called the 5' RACE reads with MiXCR. The profile covers about 220,000 distinct CDR3 sequences, with more than 5.5% appearing a single time and 12% to 15% taken by the ten largest. Material for sequencing was blood, either unsorted or a sorted T cell fraction (not recorded which). These receptors were collected from a male donor with ankylosing spondylitis.

A single count supports this clonotype. The V gene is TRBV4-1, the J gene TRBJ2-1; D possibly corresponds to TRBD2 (6 bases). Looked up from germline, CDR1 is MGHRA and CDR2 is YSYEKL. CDR3 size: 14 residues. The V and J ends lost 4 bases and 6 bases respectively, with 13 bases between them. The DNA for the CDR3 is TGCGCCAGCAGCCTGAGAGCCGGGGGCAATGAGCAGTTCTTC. This sequence encodes CASSLRAGGNEQFF.

This clonotype showed up many times. This chain connects TRBV9 to TRBJ2-1; 10 nucleotides agree with TRBD2. Germline V CDR1 and CDR2: SGDLS, YYNGEE. Losses at the gene ends were 4 bases for V and 12 bases for J; bases not matched to a gene: 13. This CDR3 region has 15 residues. The DNA for the CDR3 is TGTGCCAGCAGCACAAGCGGGGGGGATTCCCTCGGGCAGTTCTTC. Translating it yields CASSTSGGDSLGQFF.

This clonotype was recorded many times. The V gene is TRBV28, the J gene TRBJ1-4; D unclear. The germline V and J ends were trimmed by 6 bases and 0 bases, with 8 bases remaining between them. Germline V gene sequence: CDR1 MDHEN, CDR2 SYDVKM. The CDR3 sequence is 14 residues long. The CDR3 DNA reads TGTGCCAGCAGCCTGGGAGCAACTAATGAAAAACTGTTTTTT. It translates to CASSLGATNEKLFF.

This clonotype was recorded a few times. The chain employs TRBV5-4 and TRBJ2-7; D not resolved. The CDR3 has 17 amino acids. The V end lost 0 bases, the J end lost 0 bases, and 16 bases lay between the germline ends. The V gene's germline CDR1 is SGHNT and CDR2 YYREEE (reference sequence). The CDR3: CASSLGLLATYSYEQYF. DNA of the CDR3: TGTGCCAGCAGCTTGGGCTTATTAGCTACTTACTCCTACGAGCAGTACTTC.